The 21 T cell receptor beta chains below were found in one sample sequenced in a study of shared clonotypes between healthy human individuals. Profiled with immunoSEQ multiplex PCR; TCRdb holds only in-frame clones, not every one. Counted here are about 2 million clones, approximately 95% occurring once; the ten biggest clones make up around 1.2%. It was CD45RO-negative cells, positively selected for CCR7, that made up naive CD8 cells, with terminally differentiated effector memory CD45RA+ cells excluded. Sequenced sample: naive CD8+ T cells sorted from blood. These TCRs come from a man aged 18 to 29 in good health.

This chain links TRBV9 with TRBJ2-7; D is possibly TRBD2 (6 bases). The CDR3 loop spans 14 amino acids. Per germline, CDR1 SGDLS and CDR2 YYNGEE. V lost 3 bases to trimming and J lost 2 bases, with 12 bases between them. The CDR3 DNA is TGTGCCAGCAGCGAGGGTGCGGGACCCTACGAGCAGTACTTC. Residues: CASSEGAGPYEQYF.

This chain links TRBV5-1 with TRBJ1-1, with a possible D match to TRBD1 (5 bases). The length of the CDR3 is 13 residues. From germline, CDR1 is SGHRS and CDR2 YFSETQ. The V and J ends lost 2 bases and 4 bases respectively, with 9 bases between them. This chain's CDR3 is CASSFGGVTEAFF. CDR3 nucleotides: TGCGCCAGCAGCTTTGGGGGAGTCACTGAAGCTTTCTTT.

The V call is TRBV9, the J call TRBJ2-7; the match to TRBD2 covers 8 bases. V lost 1 base and J lost 7; bases outside the gene matches: 4. Per germline, CDR1 SGDLS and CDR2 YYNGEE. This CDR3 is 13 amino acids long. The DNA for the CDR3 is TGTGCCAGCAGCGTAAGCGGGAGTGGGGAGCAGTACTTC. This sequence encodes CASSVSGSGEQYF. The complete variable domain, with remaining parts taken from reference TRBV9 and TRBJ2-7, reads DSGVTQTPKHLITATGQRVTLRCSPRSGDLSVYWYQQSLDQGLQFLIQYYNGEERAKGNILERFSAQQFPDLHSELNLSSLELGDSALYFCASSVSGSGEQYFGPGTRLTVT.

The V gene is TRBV6-5, the J gene TRBJ2-5; TRBD1 is a possible D gene (5 bases). Trimming left V 5 bases short and J 1 base short, with 11 bases between. CDR3 size: 14 residues. Germline V gene sequence: CDR1 MNHEY, CDR2 SVGAGI. CDR3 sequence reads: CASSPRTFQETQYF. The CDR3 DNA follows: TGTGCCAGCAGTCCCAGGACATTCCAAGAGACCCAGTACTTC.

The rearrangement uses TRBV4-1 and TRBJ2-7; no clear D. This CDR3 is 13 amino acids long. From germline, CDR1 is MGHRA and CDR2 YSYEKL. With 5 bases removed from V and 3 bases from J, the gap between germline ends came to 11 bases. The DNA of the CDR3 is TGCGCCAGCAGCTATTTCTCGGGCTACGAGCAGTACTTC. This encodes CASSYFSGYEQYF.

V usage is TRBV4-2 and J usage is TRBJ2-3, with unresolved D. Germline loops: CDR1 LGHNA, CDR2 YNFKEQ. With 0 bases removed from V and 0 bases from J, the gap between germline ends came to 25 bases. There are 21 residues in the CDR3. CDR3 bases: TGTGCCAGCAGCCAAGACTATGGCAGCGAGACAACTCCGTATAGCACAGATACGCAGTATTTT. Protein: CASSQDYGSETTPYSTDTQYF.

J is TRBJ1-4 and V is TRBV29-1; D remains ambiguous. Trimming cost V 6 bases and J 2 bases, with 10 bases left between them. Per the germline V gene, CDR1 is SQVTM and CDR2 is ANQGSEA. The CDR3 totals 13 residues. CDR3 loop: CSVVGVTNEKLFF. The CDR3 DNA reads TGCAGCGTCGTTGGGGTGACTAATGAAAAACTGTTTTTT. The variable domain in full, with the rest retrieved from reference TRBV29-1 and TRBJ1-4, is SAVISQKPSRDICQRGTSLTIQCQVDSQVTMMFWYRQQPGQSLTLIATANQGSEATYESGFVIDKFPISRPNLTFSTLTVSNMSPEDSSIYLCSVVGVTNEKLFFGSGTQLSVL.

The rearrangement uses TRBV27 and TRBJ2-7; 7 bases agree with TRBD1. J was trimmed by 2 bases and V by 3 bases; bases with no gene match: 7. The germline gives CDR1 MNHEY, CDR2 SMNVEV (reference sequence). The CDR3 extends over 15 amino acids. CDR3 protein: CASSFGQVHTYEQYF. The CDR3 region has the DNA TGTGCCAGCAGTTTCGGACAGGTCCATACCTACGAGCAGTACTTC.

The rearrangement joins TRBV6-5 to TRBJ2-5; no definite D call. This CDR3 spans 10 amino acids. The V gene's germline CDR1 is MNHEY and CDR2 SVGAGI. The germline V and J ends were trimmed by 6 bases and 2 bases, with 1 base remaining between them. The CDR3 sequence: CASRQETQYF. The CDR3 nucleotides read TGTGCCAGCAGGCAAGAGACCCAGTACTTC.

The chain carries TRBV7-9 and TRBJ2-1; 9 bases map to TRBD2. This CDR3 has 14 residues. V lost 1 base to trimming and J lost 8 bases; unmatched junction nucleotides: 3. Per the germline V gene, CDR1 is SEHNR and CDR2 is FQNEAQ (reference sequence). The CDR3 protein is CASSLGAGGDEQFF. The CDR3 DNA follows: TGTGCCAGCAGCTTAGGAGCGGGGGGCGATGAGCAGTTCTTC.

The J gene is TRBJ1-1, the V gene TRBV7-2; no clear D. The V gene lost 5 bases and the J gene lost 1 base, with 14 bases spanning the gap. Germline V CDR1 and CDR2: SGHTA, FQGNSA. The CDR3 runs to 15 residues. This chain's CDR3 is CASSPWGYGNTEAFF. The CDR3 bases are TGTGCCAGCAGCCCTTGGGGATACGGGAACACTGAAGCTTTCTTT.

This clone appeared a few times. The J gene is TRBJ1-6, the V gene TRBV11-3; no clear D gene. V was trimmed by 0 bases and J by 10 bases, leaving 7 bases between them. CDR1 and CDR2 from the germline V gene are SGHNT and YENEEA. The CDR3 contains 13 residues. CDR3 sequence reads: CASSLDRTSPLHF. CDR3 coding DNA: TGTGCCAGCAGCTTAGATCGCACCTCACCCCTCCACTTT.

This clone was seen just once. The rearrangement uses TRBV13 and TRBJ2-1; no clear D gene. The CDR3 contains 15 residues. The V gene's germline CDR1 is PRHDT and CDR2 FYEKMQ (reference sequence). Trimming removed 4 bases at V and 3 bases at J, with 13 bases between. Written as DNA, the CDR3 is TGTGCCAGCAGCTGGCCTTCCGAGCTCTACAATGAGCAGTTCTTC. This encodes CASSWPSELYNEQFF.

The chain uses TRBV4-1 and TRBJ2-7, with D tentatively TRBD2 (5 bases). Germline V gives CDR1 MGHRA, CDR2 YSYEKL. This CDR3 contains 14 residues. Between the trimmed V and J ends, which lost 3 bases and 3 bases, there was a span of 12 bases. CDR3 sequence reads: CASSQMDGNYEQYF. The CDR3 DNA reads as TGCGCCAGCAGCCAGATGGACGGGAACTACGAGCAGTACTTC.

This chain joins TRBV5-8 and TRBJ2-7; D is ambiguous. V lost 0 bases to trimming and J lost 5 bases, with 6 bases between them. The CDR3 totals 12 residues. In germline, CDR1 is SGHTS, CDR2 YDEGEE. The CDR3 DNA is TGTGCCAGCAGCTTGGTCGTCCACGAGCAGTACTTC. It specifies CASSLVVHEQYF.

As to this clone: Other DNA variants within this sample encode the same CDR3. The V gene is TRBV27, the J gene TRBJ2-1, with D possibly matching TRBD2 (6 bases). V lost 6 bases to trimming and J lost 6 bases, with 6 bases between them. Germline V gene data show CDR1 as MNHEY and CDR2 as SMNVEV (reference sequence). The CDR3 totals 11 residues. In nucleotides, the CDR3 is TGTGCCAGCAGGGGGGGCAATGAGCAGTTCTTC. It translates to CASRGGNEQFF.

In this sample, this clone turned up a few times. The sample contains more than one DNA sequence encoding this CDR3. The rearrangement uses TRBV6-6 and TRBJ2-2; no clear D. V gave up 5 bases and J gave up 6 bases, with 4 bases separating them. The germline CDR1 and CDR2 sequences are MNHNY and SVGAGI (reference sequence). The length of the CDR3 is 11 residues. The CDR3 sequence is CASSGAGELFF. CDR3 DNA sequence: TGTGCCAGCAGTGGGGCCGGGGAGCTGTTTTTT.

The V and J genes are TRBV5-1 and TRBJ2-7; D perhaps matches TRBD1 (6 bases). Germline CDR1 and CDR2: SGHRS and YFSETQ. Trimming stripped 4 bases from V and 3 bases from J, with 11 bases between. The CDR3 spans 13 residues. The CDR3 here is CASSGRDNYEQYF. The CDR3 DNA reads TGCGCCAGCAGCGGCCGGGACAACTACGAGCAGTACTTC.

V gene TRBV5-1 combines with J gene TRBJ1-4, with 7 nucleotides matching TRBD1. CDR1 SGHRS and CDR2 YFSETQ come from the germline V gene. This CDR3 contains 14 residues. V lost 0 bases, J lost 6 bases, and 2 bases stayed unmatched. The CDR3 loop is CASSLGQGYEKLFF. The CDR3 coding sequence is TGCGCCAGCAGCTTGGGACAGGGATATGAAAAACTGTTTTTT.

This chain links TRBV4-1 with TRBJ1-1; D is ambiguous. CDR1 and CDR2 from the germline V gene are MGHRA and YSYEKL. V was shortened by 0 bases and J by 6 bases, with 14 bases between the two germline ends. The CDR3 runs to 15 residues. CDR3 sequence reads: CASSQERAIWAEAFF. The CDR3 DNA reads TGCGCCAGCAGCCAAGAGCGGGCTATCTGGGCTGAAGCTTTCTTT.

J is TRBJ1-3 and V is TRBV27; TRBD1 matches 8 bases. CDR1 MNHEY and CDR2 SMNVEV come from the germline V gene (reference sequence). The CDR3 has 17 residues. Trimming at V came to 5 bases and at J to 0 bases, leaving 9 bases not matched to a gene. CDR3 amino acids: CASSPMGQVYSGNTIYF. CDR3 coding DNA: TGTGCCAGCAGTCCTATGGGACAGGTTTACTCTGGAAACACCATATATTTT.